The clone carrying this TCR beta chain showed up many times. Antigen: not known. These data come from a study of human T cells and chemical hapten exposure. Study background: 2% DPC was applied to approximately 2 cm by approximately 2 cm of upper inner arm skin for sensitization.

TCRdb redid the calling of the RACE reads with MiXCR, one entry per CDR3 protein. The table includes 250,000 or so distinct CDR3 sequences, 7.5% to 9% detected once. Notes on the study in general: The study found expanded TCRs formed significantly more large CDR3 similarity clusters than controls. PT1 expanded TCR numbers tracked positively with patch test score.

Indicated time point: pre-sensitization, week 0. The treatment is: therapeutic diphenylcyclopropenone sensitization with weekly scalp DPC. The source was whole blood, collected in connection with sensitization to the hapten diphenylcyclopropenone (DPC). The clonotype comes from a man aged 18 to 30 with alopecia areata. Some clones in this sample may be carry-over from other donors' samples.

As DNA, the CDR3 is TGCGCCAGCAGCTTGGTAGTTGTCGGCACAGATACGCAGTATTTT. As protein: CASSLVVVGTDTQYF. This chain links TRBV5-1 with TRBJ2-3; D ambiguous. This CDR3 has 15 residues. The V and J ends lost 0 bases and 1 base respectively, with 9 bases between them. Per germline, CDR1 SGHRS and CDR2 YFSETQ.